A selection of T cell receptor beta chains follows, all from one sample in a study of blood T cell repertoires in COVID-19. The table came from immunoSEQ multiplex PCR; TCRdb's copy has only in-frame clones and leaves some out. The data show about 120,000 clones, around 79% seen once. The sequencing input was peripheral blood. The receptors shown here come from a man in his sixties or seventies with acute or convalescent COVID-19. The CDR3 runs from the conserved cysteine through the conserved F or W.

J: TRBJ2-7
V: TRBV5-1
CDR3: CASSRTTGTYEQYF

J: TRBJ2-7
V: TRBV5-1
CDR3: CASSVDPGGTTYEQYF

J: TRBJ2-5
V: TRBV3-1/TRBV3-2
CDR3: CASSQDTGVGETQYF

J: TRBJ2-1
V: TRBV12-3/TRBV12-4
CDR3: CASSLGHYNEQFF

J: TRBJ2-2
V: TRBV15
CDR3: CATSRRLAGPGELFF

J: TRBJ1-3
V: TRBV4-1
CDR3: CASSDPGIGNTIYF

J: TRBJ2-5
V: TRBV19
CDR3: CASRPTGFPETQYF

J: TRBJ2-1
V: TRBV7-2
CDR3: CASSSLAGGPNEQFF

J: TRBJ1-1
V: TRBV19
CDR3: CASSIFPGENTEAFF

J: TRBJ1-3
V: TRBV19
CDR3: CASSTRQGAYGNTIYF

J: TRBJ1-5
V: TRBV5-5
CDR3: CASSLGGQNHQPQHF

J: TRBJ2-1
V: TRBV19
CDR3: CASRADTPKQFF

J: TRBJ1-6
V: TRBV7-6
CDR3: CASSLFPEYNSPLHF

J: TRBJ1-1
V: TRBV11-2
CDR3: CASSLTGDTEAFF

J: TRBJ1-4
V: TRBV5-4
CDR3: CASSKGGQAGEKLFF

J: TRBJ1-1
V: TRBV9
CDR3: CASSVGNGRTEAFF

J: TRBJ2-7
V: TRBV14
CDR3: CASSQFLAANYYEQYF

J: TRBJ1-2
V: TRBV12-3/TRBV12-4
CDR3: CASRTGGSGYTF

J: TRBJ1-2
V: TRBV7-2
CDR3: CAGRTGGAPNYGYTF

J: TRBJ2-2
V: TRBV11-3
CDR3: CASNERAGETTGELFF

J: TRBJ2-3
V: TRBV7-9
CDR3: CASSFGGGGTDTQYF

J: TRBJ2-7
V: TRBV19
CDR3: CASRRGSSYEQYF